These T cell receptor beta chains were read from a single sample in a study of Graves' ophthalmopathy and Graves' hyperthyroidism. TCRdb reprocessed the multiplex PCR reads via MiXCR and lists one record per CDR3 protein. The table lists under 800,000 distinct CDR3 sequences, 22% of them singletons. The sample taken for sequencing was peripheral blood. The receptors here all came from a woman aged 18-29 years with stable Graves' hyperthyroidism. Some clones in this sample may be carry-over from other donors' samples. The CDR3 runs from the conserved cysteine through the conserved F or W. Each record gives: V gene, J gene, CDR3 length, D gene, clone size, CDR3 protein, CDR3 DNA. The D gene is left open where the match is weak. Only some rows state a clone size, as once, few, many or a class for expanded clones.

v_call: TRBV30; j_call: TRBJ2-7; cdr3_length: 12; d_call: NA; clone_size: many; cdr3_aa: CAWSRKAYEQYF; cdr3_nt: TGTGCCTGGAGTAGGAAGGCCTACGAGCAGTACTTC
v_call: TRBV6-1; j_call: TRBJ1-1; cdr3_length: 11; d_call: NA; clone_size: many; cdr3_aa: CAKDTEGSAFF; cdr3_nt: TGTGCCAAAGACACGGAGGGATCAGCTTTCTTT
v_call: TRBV12-3/TRBV12-4; j_call: TRBJ1-2; cdr3_length: 14; d_call: NA; clone_size: many; cdr3_aa: CASSSRGLNYGYTF; cdr3_nt: TGTGCCAGCAGTTCTCGGGGCCTCAACTATGGCTACACCTTC
v_call: TRBV4-2; j_call: TRBJ2-7; cdr3_length: 14; d_call: NA; clone_size: few; cdr3_aa: CASSQEGGAYEQYF; cdr3_nt: TGTGCCAGCAGCCAAGAGGGGGGCGCCTACGAGCAGTACTTC
v_call: TRBV6-1; j_call: TRBJ1-6; cdr3_length: 15; d_call: TRBD1; clone_size: NA; cdr3_aa: CASSASVGTDSPLHF; cdr3_nt: TGTGCCAGCAGCGCGTCGGTTGGGACAGATTCACCCCTCCACTTT
v_call: TRBV6-5; j_call: TRBJ1-1; cdr3_length: 14; d_call: NA; clone_size: NA; cdr3_aa: CASSYSFGNTEAFF; cdr3_nt: TGTGCCAGCAGTTACTCGTTCGGGAACACTGAAGCTTTCTTT
v_call: TRBV24-1; j_call: TRBJ1-1; cdr3_length: 13; d_call: NA; clone_size: many; cdr3_aa: CATSDALNTEAFF; cdr3_nt: TGTGCCACCAGTGATGCCCTGAACACTGAAGCTTTCTTT
v_call: TRBV6-1; j_call: TRBJ2-2; cdr3_length: 17; d_call: NA; clone_size: NA; cdr3_aa: CASSPPRPGTNTGELFF; cdr3_nt: TGTGCCAGCAGTCCCCCCCGCCCGGGGACGAACACCGGGGAGCTGTTTTTT
v_call: TRBV7-9; j_call: TRBJ2-7; cdr3_length: 12; d_call: NA; clone_size: NA; cdr3_aa: CASTPYLDEQYF; cdr3_nt: TGTGCCAGCACGCCTTACTTAGACGAGCAGTACTTC
v_call: TRBV7-9; j_call: TRBJ1-6; cdr3_length: 15; d_call: TRBD1; clone_size: many; cdr3_aa: CASSSYRGQNSPLHF; cdr3_nt: TGTGCCAGCAGCTCATACAGGGGGCAGAATTCACCCCTCCACTTT
v_call: TRBV7-2; j_call: TRBJ2-7; cdr3_length: 15; d_call: TRBD1; clone_size: many; cdr3_aa: CASRNRQGPGYEQYF; cdr3_nt: TGTGCCAGCAGAAACCGACAGGGCCCAGGATACGAGCAGTACTTC
v_call: TRBV19; j_call: TRBJ1-1; cdr3_length: 12; d_call: NA; clone_size: many; cdr3_aa: CASRDTSREAFF; cdr3_nt: TGTGCCAGTAGGGACACCTCAAGAGAAGCTTTCTTT
v_call: TRBV27; j_call: TRBJ1-5; cdr3_length: 14; d_call: NA; clone_size: few; cdr3_aa: CASRRGDGNQPQHF; cdr3_nt: TGTGCCAGCAGGCGGGGGGATGGCAATCAGCCCCAGCATTTT
v_call: TRBV7-2; j_call: TRBJ2-5; cdr3_length: 15; d_call: TRBD1; clone_size: many; cdr3_aa: CASSRGQGGGETQYF; cdr3_nt: TGTGCCAGCAGCCGAGGACAGGGGGGAGGAGAGACCCAGTACTTC
v_call: TRBV12-3/TRBV12-4; j_call: TRBJ1-5; cdr3_length: 14; d_call: TRBD1; clone_size: NA; cdr3_aa: CASSLAGQRQPQHF; cdr3_nt: TGTGCCAGCAGTTTAGCGGGACAGCGTCAGCCCCAGCATTTT
v_call: TRBV20-1; j_call: TRBJ1-5; cdr3_length: 14; d_call: TRBD1; clone_size: many; cdr3_aa: CSARDRFSNQPQHF; cdr3_nt: TGCAGTGCCAGGGACAGGTTTAGCAATCAGCCCCAGCATTTT
v_call: TRBV7-3; j_call: TRBJ2-7; cdr3_length: 19; d_call: TRBD1; clone_size: many; cdr3_aa: CASSLRATKGQGGSYEQYF; cdr3_nt: TGTGCCAGCAGCTTAAGGGCTACGAAGGGACAGGGAGGCTCCTACGAGCAGTACTTC
v_call: TRBV28; j_call: TRBJ2-5; cdr3_length: 16; d_call: TRBD2; clone_size: many; cdr3_aa: CASRTTSGGATETQYF; cdr3_nt: TGTGCCAGCAGGACCACTAGCGGGGGGGCCACAGAGACCCAGTACTTC
v_call: TRBV12-3/TRBV12-4; j_call: TRBJ1-6; cdr3_length: 15; d_call: NA; clone_size: many; cdr3_aa: CASRRGQQINSPLHF; cdr3_nt: TGTGCCAGCAGGCGAGGACAGCAAATTAATTCACCCCTCCACTTT
v_call: TRBV6-5; j_call: TRBJ2-7; cdr3_length: 14; d_call: NA; clone_size: many; cdr3_aa: CASSPDGGGYEQYF; cdr3_nt: TGTGCCAGCAGCCCGGATGGGGGAGGCTACGAGCAGTACTTC
v_call: TRBV28; j_call: TRBJ2-4; cdr3_length: 16; d_call: TRBD1; clone_size: NA; cdr3_aa: CASSLRETGDVSIQYF; cdr3_nt: TGTGCCAGCAGTCTTCGAGAAACAGGGGACGTGAGCATTCAGTACTTC
v_call: TRBV4-1; j_call: TRBJ1-2; cdr3_length: 17; d_call: TRBD1; clone_size: NA; cdr3_aa: CASSQGQGAQVNYGYTF; cdr3_nt: TGCGCCAGCAGCCAAGGACAGGGGGCGCAGGTGAACTATGGCTACACCTTC
v_call: TRBV3-1; j_call: TRBJ1-2; cdr3_length: 13; d_call: TRBD1; clone_size: NA; cdr3_aa: CASTLGQGYGYTF; cdr3_nt: TGTGCCAGCACCCTAGGACAGGGCTATGGCTACACCTTC
v_call: TRBV5-4; j_call: TRBJ2-2; cdr3_length: 16; d_call: NA; clone_size: once; cdr3_aa: CASSLGMGGNTGELFF; cdr3_nt: TGTGCCAGCAGCTTGGGTATGGGGGGAAACACCGGGGAGCTGTTTTTT
v_call: TRBV2; j_call: TRBJ2-2; cdr3_length: 15; d_call: NA; clone_size: many; cdr3_aa: CASRPRQTNTGELFF; cdr3_nt: TGTGCCAGCAGACCAAGACAGACGAACACCGGGGAGCTGTTTTTT
v_call: TRBV20-1; j_call: TRBJ1-2; cdr3_length: 13; d_call: NA; clone_size: many; cdr3_aa: CSASFLANYGYTF; cdr3_nt: TGCAGTGCTAGCTTTTTAGCTAACTATGGCTACACCTTC
v_call: TRBV19; j_call: TRBJ2-7; cdr3_length: 16; d_call: NA; clone_size: few; cdr3_aa: CASSIRSRGIPYEQYF; cdr3_nt: TGTGCCAGTAGTATTCGATCTCGAGGGATCCCCTACGAGCAGTACTTC
v_call: TRBV30; j_call: TRBJ1-1; cdr3_length: 11; d_call: NA; clone_size: few; cdr3_aa: CAGNKNTEAFF; cdr3_nt: TGTGCCGGGAACAAGAACACTGAAGCTTTCTTT
v_call: TRBV2; j_call: TRBJ1-6; cdr3_length: 12; d_call: NA; clone_size: few; cdr3_aa: CASSDTDSPLHF; cdr3_nt: TGTGCCAGCAGTGACACGGATTCACCCCTCCACTTT
v_call: TRBV5-5; j_call: TRBJ2-7; cdr3_length: 12; d_call: NA; clone_size: NA; cdr3_aa: CASSLFEHEQYF; cdr3_nt: TGTGCCAGCAGCTTGTTTGAACACGAGCAGTACTTC
v_call: TRBV20-1; j_call: TRBJ2-5; cdr3_length: 14; d_call: NA; clone_size: NA; cdr3_aa: CSPGGQGVGETQYF; cdr3_nt: TGCAGTCCGGGAGGGCAGGGGGTAGGGGAGACCCAGTACTTC
v_call: TRBV5-1; j_call: TRBJ1-1; cdr3_length: 15; d_call: TRBD1; clone_size: many; cdr3_aa: CASSTDGQGNTEAFF; cdr3_nt: TGCGCCAGCAGCACTGATGGACAGGGGAACACTGAAGCTTTCTTT
v_call: TRBV5-1; j_call: TRBJ2-7; cdr3_length: 14; d_call: NA; clone_size: few; cdr3_aa: CASSLSPGPYEQYF; cdr3_nt: TGCGCCAGCAGCTTGAGTCCGGGGCCCTACGAGCAGTACTTC
v_call: TRBV30; j_call: TRBJ1-1; cdr3_length: 15; d_call: NA; clone_size: NA; cdr3_aa: CAWSGGTLKNTEAFF; cdr3_nt: TGTGCCTGGAGTGGGGGGACACTTAAGAACACTGAAGCTTTCTTT
v_call: TRBV6-1; j_call: TRBJ1-3; cdr3_length: 14; d_call: NA; clone_size: many; cdr3_aa: CASSPRQTGNTIYF; cdr3_nt: TGTGCCAGCAGTCCCCGCCAAACTGGAAACACCATATATTTT
v_call: TRBV7-2; j_call: TRBJ1-5; cdr3_length: 14; d_call: NA; clone_size: many; cdr3_aa: CASSLDWAFQPQHF; cdr3_nt: TGTGCCAGCAGCTTAGATTGGGCGTTTCAGCCCCAGCATTTT
v_call: TRBV19; j_call: TRBJ1-1; cdr3_length: 14; d_call: NA; clone_size: many; cdr3_aa: CASSILQGNTEAFF; cdr3_nt: TGTGCCAGTAGTATCCTACAGGGGAACACTGAAGCTTTCTTT
v_call: TRBV4-1; j_call: TRBJ2-7; cdr3_length: 14; d_call: TRBD1; clone_size: many; cdr3_aa: CASSQPLQGNEQYF; cdr3_nt: TGCGCCAGCAGCCAGCCCCTACAGGGGAACGAGCAGTACTTC
v_call: TRBV27; j_call: TRBJ1-2; cdr3_length: 16; d_call: TRBD1; clone_size: NA; cdr3_aa: CASSLGTGTGLDGYTF; cdr3_nt: TGTGCCAGCAGTTTGGGGACCGGGACAGGGCTGGACGGCTACACCTTC
v_call: TRBV19; j_call: TRBJ1-5; cdr3_length: 14; d_call: NA; clone_size: NA; cdr3_aa: CASSIRDTLQPQHF; cdr3_nt: TGTGCCAGTAGTATCCGGGACACTTTACAGCCCCAGCATTTT
v_call: TRBV5-1; j_call: TRBJ2-6; cdr3_length: 16; d_call: TRBD1; clone_size: many; cdr3_aa: CASSGGQASAANVLTF; cdr3_nt: TGCGCCAGCAGCGGGGGACAGGCCTCGGCGGCCAACGTCCTGACTTTC
v_call: TRBV6-5; j_call: TRBJ2-7; cdr3_length: 17; d_call: NA; clone_size: many; cdr3_aa: CASSYSPDGRVVYEQYF; cdr3_nt: TGTGCCAGCAGTTATTCTCCAGATGGAAGGGTTGTCTACGAGCAGTACTTC
v_call: TRBV5-1; j_call: TRBJ2-2; cdr3_length: 15; d_call: NA; clone_size: many; cdr3_aa: CASSPNRVNTGELFF; cdr3_nt: TGCGCCAGCAGCCCCAACAGGGTGAACACCGGGGAGCTGTTTTTT
v_call: TRBV10-3; j_call: TRBJ2-5; cdr3_length: 12; d_call: NA; clone_size: once; cdr3_aa: CAIGGREETQYF; cdr3_nt: TGTGCCATCGGGGGGCGTGAGGAGACCCAGTACTTC
v_call: TRBV28; j_call: TRBJ2-7; cdr3_length: 15; d_call: NA; clone_size: many; cdr3_aa: CASSPSWGNTYEQYF; cdr3_nt: TGTGCCAGCAGTCCCTCCTGGGGAAACACCTACGAGCAGTACTTC
v_call: TRBV19; j_call: TRBJ2-5; cdr3_length: 14; d_call: TRBD1; clone_size: many; cdr3_aa: CASTQGQTQETQYF; cdr3_nt: TGTGCCAGCACGCAGGGACAGACCCAAGAGACCCAGTACTTC
v_call: TRBV27; j_call: TRBJ1-1; cdr3_length: 15; d_call: NA; clone_size: few; cdr3_aa: CASRGLGLMNTEAFF; cdr3_nt: TGTGCCAGCAGAGGATTGGGCCTCATGAACACTGAAGCTTTCTTT
v_call: TRBV5-1; j_call: TRBJ1-1; cdr3_length: 15; d_call: NA; clone_size: NA; cdr3_aa: CASSLVPYSNTEAFF; cdr3_nt: TGCGCCAGCAGCTTGGTCCCTTATTCGAACACTGAAGCTTTCTTT